This T cell receptor beta chain originates from a study of T cell clonotyping in hematopoietic cell transplantation. Looking at the study overall: Recipients' pretransplant samples followed cytoreduction.

The sample's time point: recipient sample about 28 days before transplant, after cytoreduction. The data were produced by immunoSEQ multiplex PCR, yet TCRdb's version contains in-frame clones alone and is incomplete. Counted here are tens of thousands of clones, 90% to 96% occurring once; the ten biggest clones make up under 2%. Of note for this clone: The antigen remains undetermined.

The study's findings and limits: Graft donor and pretransplant recipient Inverse Simpson Index values predicted broader posttransplant TCR diversity.

V was cut by 0 bases and J by 1 base, with 4 bases left in between. This CDR3 has 13 amino acids. Germline lookup yields CDR1 PRHDT and CDR2 FYEKMQ (reference sequence). This receptor was identified in a woman aged 45-59 years with acute myeloid leukemia. Some clones in this sample may be carry-over from other donors' samples. The J gene is TRBJ2-7, the V gene TRBV13, with D uncertain. The source was peripheral blood mononuclear cells, collected before stem cell transplant. CDR3 amino acids: CASSLGLSYEQYF. CDR3 in DNA: TGTGCCAGCAGCTTAGGCCTTTCCTACGAGCAGTACTTC.